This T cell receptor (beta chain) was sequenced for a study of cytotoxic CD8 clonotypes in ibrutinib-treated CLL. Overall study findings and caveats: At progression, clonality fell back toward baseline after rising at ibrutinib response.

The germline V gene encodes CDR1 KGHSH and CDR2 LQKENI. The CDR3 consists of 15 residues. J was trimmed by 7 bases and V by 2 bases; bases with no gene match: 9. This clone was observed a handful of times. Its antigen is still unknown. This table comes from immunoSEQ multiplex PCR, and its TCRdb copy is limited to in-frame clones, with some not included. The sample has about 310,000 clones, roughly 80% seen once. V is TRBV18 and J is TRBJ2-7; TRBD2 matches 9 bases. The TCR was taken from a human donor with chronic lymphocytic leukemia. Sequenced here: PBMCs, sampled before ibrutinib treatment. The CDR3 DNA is TGTGCCAGCTCACCAGTAGTAGCGGGAGTAAAAGAGCAGTACTTC. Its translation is CASSPVVAGVKEQYF. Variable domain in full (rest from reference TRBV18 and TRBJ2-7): NAGVMQNPRHLVRRRGQEARLRCSPMKGHSHVYWYRQLPEEGLKFMVYLQKENIIDESGMPKERFSAEFPKEGPSILRIQQVVRGDSAAYFCASSPVVAGVKEQYFGPGTRLTVT.